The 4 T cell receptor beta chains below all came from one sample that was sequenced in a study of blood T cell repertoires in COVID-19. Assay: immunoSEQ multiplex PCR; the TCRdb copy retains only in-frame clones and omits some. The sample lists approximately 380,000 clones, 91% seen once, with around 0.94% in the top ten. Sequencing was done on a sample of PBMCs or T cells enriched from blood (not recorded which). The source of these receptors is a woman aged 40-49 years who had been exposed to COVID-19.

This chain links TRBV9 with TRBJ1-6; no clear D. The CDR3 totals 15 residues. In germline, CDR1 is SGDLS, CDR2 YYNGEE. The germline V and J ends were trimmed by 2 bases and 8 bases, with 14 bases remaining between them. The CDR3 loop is CASSVAVFGDSPLHF. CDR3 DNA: TGTGCCAGCAGCGTCGCCGTCTTCGGTGATTCACCCCTCCACTTT.

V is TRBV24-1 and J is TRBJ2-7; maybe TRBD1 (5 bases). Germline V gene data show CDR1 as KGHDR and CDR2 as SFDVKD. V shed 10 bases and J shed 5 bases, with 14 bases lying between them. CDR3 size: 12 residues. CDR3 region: CATSRQGHEQYF. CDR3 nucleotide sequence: TGTGCCACGAGCCGTCAGGGTCACGAGCAGTACTTC.

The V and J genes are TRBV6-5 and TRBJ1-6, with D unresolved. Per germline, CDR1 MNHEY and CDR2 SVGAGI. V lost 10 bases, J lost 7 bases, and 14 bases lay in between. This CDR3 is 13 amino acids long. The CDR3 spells CATSPGNNSPLHF. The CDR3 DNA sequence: TGTGCCACGTCGCCGGGTAACAATTCACCCCTCCACTTT.

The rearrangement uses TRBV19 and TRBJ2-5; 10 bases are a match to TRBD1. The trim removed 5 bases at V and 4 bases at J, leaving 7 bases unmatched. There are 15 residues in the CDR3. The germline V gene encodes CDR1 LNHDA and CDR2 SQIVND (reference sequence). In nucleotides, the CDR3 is TGTGCCAGTAGTCATCAGACAGGGGGCGCAGAGACCCAGTACTTC. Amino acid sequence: CASSHQTGGAETQYF.